The entry that follows covers one T cell receptor (beta chain) sequence. Its target is unknown. The template, about 500 ng total RNA, yielded TCR beta cDNA made with a constant-region primer. Slightly modified ARM-PCR, run as three nested multiplex PCR rounds, produced the TCR beta libraries. The two initial PCR rounds, nine to eleven cycles each, used TRBV1-TRBV30 forward and C-beta reverse primers. TCRdb analysed the multiplex PCR reads with MiXCR anew, one entry per CDR3 protein. The data contain approximately 110,000 distinct CDR3 sequences, 60% to 70% of them singletons. From approximately 20-30 mg of unsorted bulk tissue, DNA and RNA were co-extracted together. This record comes from a study of tumor-infiltrating lymphocytes in primary liver carcinoma. Study-level information: Productive TCRbeta reads per sample were roughly 3.5 to 7.13 million, not differing by tissue.

The V and J ends lost 8 bases and 6 bases respectively, with 32 bases between them. The CDR3 runs 19 residues. Germline CDR1 MNHEY, CDR2 SVGEGT. General observations from the study: Tumors and blood were compared for top-250-clone fraction, and tumors had the significantly higher value (p = 0.039).

The sequence came from a woman aged 55 to 70 with primary liver carcinoma and hepatitis B virus infection. Sequenced input: liver tumor tissue from sampling region 1. Specified subset: tumor region T1, superior pole. The rearrangement uses TRBV6-2 or TRBV6-3 and TRBJ2-1; TRBD1 is a possible D gene (7 bases). The CDR3 DNA follows: TGTGCCAGCGGTCACTACAGGGAGGTTATCCTGACAGGGATCAATGAGCAGTTCTTC. As protein: CASGHYREVILTGINEQFF.